This T cell receptor beta chain was recovered during a study of cytomegalovirus exposure and HLA in healthy donors. The PCR had 60 Vbeta and 13 Jbeta primers. The table came from immunoSEQ multiplex PCR; TCRdb's copy has only in-frame clones and leaves some out. The sample records under 200,000 clones, around 80% being singletons. This CDR3 has 14 amino acids. V lost 1 base and J lost 6, with 9 bases in between. Germline assignment: CDR1 SGHAT and CDR2 FQNNGV. V and J are TRBV11-2 and TRBJ2-2, with a weak D call TRBD2 (5 bases). The TCR originated in a girl aged 5-17 years in good health and CMV-seropositive. Sequenced sample: PBMCs. CDR3 in DNA: TGTGCCAGCAGCTTAGGCCTAGCCTCCGGGGAGCTGTTTTTT. Translating it yields CASSLGLASGELFF.